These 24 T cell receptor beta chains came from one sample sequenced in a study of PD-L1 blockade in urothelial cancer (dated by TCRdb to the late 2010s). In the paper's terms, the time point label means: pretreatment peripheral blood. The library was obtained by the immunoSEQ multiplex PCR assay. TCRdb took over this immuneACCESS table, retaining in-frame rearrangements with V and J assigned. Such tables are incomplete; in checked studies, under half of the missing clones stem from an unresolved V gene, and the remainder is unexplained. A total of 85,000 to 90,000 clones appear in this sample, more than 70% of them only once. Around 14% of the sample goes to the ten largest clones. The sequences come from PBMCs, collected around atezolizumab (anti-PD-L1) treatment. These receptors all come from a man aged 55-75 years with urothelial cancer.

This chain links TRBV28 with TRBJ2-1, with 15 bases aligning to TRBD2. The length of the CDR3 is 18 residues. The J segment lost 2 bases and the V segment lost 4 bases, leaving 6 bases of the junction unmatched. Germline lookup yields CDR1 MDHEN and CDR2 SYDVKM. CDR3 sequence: CASSSIWTSGRAYNEQFF. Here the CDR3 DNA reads TGTGCCAGCAGTTCCATCTGGACTAGCGGGAGGGCCTACAATGAGCAGTTCTTC.

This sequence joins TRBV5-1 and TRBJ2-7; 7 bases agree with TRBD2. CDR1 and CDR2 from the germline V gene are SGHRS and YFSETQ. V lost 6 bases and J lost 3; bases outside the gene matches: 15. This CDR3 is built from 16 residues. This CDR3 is CASTLGGGLDYYEQYF. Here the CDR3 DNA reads TGCGCCAGCACTTTGGGGGGGGGACTGGACTACTACGAGCAGTACTTC.

CDR3 sequence: CSVASSEGRSTYEQYF. In nucleotides, the CDR3 is TGCAGCGTTGCCTCATCCGAGGGAAGGAGCACGTACGAGCAGTACTTC. The chain employs TRBV29-1 and TRBJ2-7; perhaps TRBD2 as D (5 bases). Germline V gene data show CDR1 as SQVTM and CDR2 as ANQGSEA. The CDR3 has 16 amino acids. Trimming removed 4 bases at V and 4 bases at J, with 23 bases between.

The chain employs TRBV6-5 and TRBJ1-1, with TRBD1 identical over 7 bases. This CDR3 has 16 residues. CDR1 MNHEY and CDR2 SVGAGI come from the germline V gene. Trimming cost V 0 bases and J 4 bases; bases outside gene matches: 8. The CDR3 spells CASSYSSTGPLTEAFF. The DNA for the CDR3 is TGTGCCAGCAGTTACTCCTCGACAGGGCCTCTCACTGAAGCTTTCTTT.

The CDR3 coding sequence is TGCAGCGTTGAAGAGGAGGATGGGGTTGGCGGCAATGAGCAGTTCTTC. Protein product: CSVEEEDGVGGNEQFF. This chain links TRBV29-1 with TRBJ2-1, with a weak D call TRBD2 (5 bases). The CDR3 runs to 16 residues. Germline V CDR1 and CDR2: SQVTM, ANQGSEA. Trimming left V 0 bases short and J 6 bases short, with 18 bases between.

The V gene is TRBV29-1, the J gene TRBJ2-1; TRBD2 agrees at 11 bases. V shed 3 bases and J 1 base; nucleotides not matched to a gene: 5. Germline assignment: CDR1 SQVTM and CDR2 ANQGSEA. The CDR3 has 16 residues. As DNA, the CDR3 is TGCAGCGTTGAGTCTCTAGCGGGGGGATCCTACAATGAGCAGTTCTTC. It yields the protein CSVESLAGGSYNEQFF.

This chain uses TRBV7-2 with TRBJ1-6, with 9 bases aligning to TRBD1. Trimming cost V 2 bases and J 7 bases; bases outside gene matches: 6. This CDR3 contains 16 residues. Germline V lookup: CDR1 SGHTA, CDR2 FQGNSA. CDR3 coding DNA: TGTGCCAGCAGCTTACGAACAGGGGGCTGGAATTCACCCCTCCACTTT. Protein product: CASSLRTGGWNSPLHF.

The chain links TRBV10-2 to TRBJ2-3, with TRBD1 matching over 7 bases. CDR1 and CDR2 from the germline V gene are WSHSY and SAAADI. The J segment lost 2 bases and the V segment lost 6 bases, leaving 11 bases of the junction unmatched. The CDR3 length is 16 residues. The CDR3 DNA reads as TGCGCCAGCAGCGGACGGGACAGAAAGATCACAGATACGCAGTATTTT. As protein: CASSGRDRKITDTQYF.

The CDR3 loop reads CSVGTGEIYEQYF. CDR3 nucleotides: TGCAGCGTTGGGACAGGCGAAATCTACGAGCAGTACTTC. This chain links TRBV29-1 with TRBJ2-7, with 7 bases identical to TRBD1. Trimming removed 4 bases from V and 3 bases from J; junction bases left unmatched: 6. The CDR3 is made up of 13 amino acids. Germline CDR1 and CDR2: SQVTM and ANQGSEA.

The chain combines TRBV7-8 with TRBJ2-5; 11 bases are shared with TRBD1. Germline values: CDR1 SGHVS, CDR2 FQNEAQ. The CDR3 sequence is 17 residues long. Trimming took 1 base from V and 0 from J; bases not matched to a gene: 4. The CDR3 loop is CASSLGGTGGHQETQYF. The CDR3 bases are TGTGCCAGCAGCTTAGGCGGGACAGGGGGTCACCAAGAGACCCAGTACTTC.

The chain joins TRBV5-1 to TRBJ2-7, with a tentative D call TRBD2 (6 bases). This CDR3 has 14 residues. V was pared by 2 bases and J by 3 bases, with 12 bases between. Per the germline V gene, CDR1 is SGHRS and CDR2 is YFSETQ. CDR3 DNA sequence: TGCGCCAGCAGCTTCGGGGAGGCGAACTACGAGCAGTACTTC. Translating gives CASSFGEANYEQYF.

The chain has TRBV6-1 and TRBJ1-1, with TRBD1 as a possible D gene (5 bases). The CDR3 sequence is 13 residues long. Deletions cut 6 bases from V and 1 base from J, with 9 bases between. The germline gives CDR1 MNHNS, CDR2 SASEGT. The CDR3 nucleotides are TGTGCCAGCAGGAACACAGGGAACACTGAAGCTTTCTTT. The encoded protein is CASRNTGNTEAFF.

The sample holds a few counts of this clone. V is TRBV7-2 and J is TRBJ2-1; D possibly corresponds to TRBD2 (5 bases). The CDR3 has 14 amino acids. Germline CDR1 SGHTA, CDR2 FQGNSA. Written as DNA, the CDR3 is TGTGCTACCTCGGGGATCTATACCCACAATGAGCAGTTCTTC. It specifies CATSGIYTHNEQFF.

The CDR3 protein is CASSSSRHINQPQHF. CDR3 coding DNA: TGTGCCAGCAGCTCGAGCAGACATATCAATCAGCCCCAGCATTTT. This chain links TRBV7-9 with TRBJ1-5; unclear D gene. The CDR3 is made up of 15 amino acids. Deletions cut 4 bases from V and 3 bases from J, with 13 bases between. The germline V gene encodes CDR1 SEHNR and CDR2 FQNEAQ (reference sequence). The full variable domain, completed using reference TRBV7-9 and TRBJ1-5, is DTGVSQNPRHKITKRGQNVTFRCDPISEHNRLYWYRQTLGQGPEFLTYFQNEAQLEKSRLLSDRFSAERPKGSFSTLEIQRTEQGDSAMYLCASSSSRHINQPQHFGDGTRLSIL.

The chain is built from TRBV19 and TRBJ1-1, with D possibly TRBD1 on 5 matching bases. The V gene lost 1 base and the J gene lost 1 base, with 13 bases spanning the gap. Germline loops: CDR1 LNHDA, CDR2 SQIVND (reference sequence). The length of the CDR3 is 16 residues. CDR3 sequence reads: CASSIGLLRANTEAFF. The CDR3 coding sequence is TGTGCCAGTAGTATAGGACTCCTCAGGGCGAACACTGAAGCTTTCTTT.

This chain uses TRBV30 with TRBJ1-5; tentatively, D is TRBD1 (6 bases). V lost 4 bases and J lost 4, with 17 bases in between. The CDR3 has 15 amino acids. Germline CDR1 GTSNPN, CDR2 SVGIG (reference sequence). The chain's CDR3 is CAWMARGGWNQPQHF. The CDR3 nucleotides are TGTGCCTGGATGGCGCGCGGGGGCTGGAATCAGCCCCAGCATTTT.

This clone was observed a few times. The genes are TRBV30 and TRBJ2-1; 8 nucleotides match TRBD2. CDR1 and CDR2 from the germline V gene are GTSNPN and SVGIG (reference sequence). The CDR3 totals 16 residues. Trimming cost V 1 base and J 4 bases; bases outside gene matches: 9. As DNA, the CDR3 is TGTGCCTGGAGTGGATCGTTTAGCGGGGTATACAATGAGCAGTTCTTC. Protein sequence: CAWSGSFSGVYNEQFF.

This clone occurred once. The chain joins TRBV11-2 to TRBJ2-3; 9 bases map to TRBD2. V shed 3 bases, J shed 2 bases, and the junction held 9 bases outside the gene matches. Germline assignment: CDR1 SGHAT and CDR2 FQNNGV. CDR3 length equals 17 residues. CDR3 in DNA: TGTGCCAGCAGCTTCCGAAGGCTAGCGGGGAACACAGATACGCAGTATTTT. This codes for CASSFRRLAGNTDTQYF.

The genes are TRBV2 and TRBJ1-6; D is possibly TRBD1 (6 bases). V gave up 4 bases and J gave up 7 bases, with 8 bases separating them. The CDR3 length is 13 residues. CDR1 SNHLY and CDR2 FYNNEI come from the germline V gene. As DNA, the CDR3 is TGTGCCAGCAGTGCCGGACAGAATTCACCCCTCCACTTT. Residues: CASSAGQNSPLHF.

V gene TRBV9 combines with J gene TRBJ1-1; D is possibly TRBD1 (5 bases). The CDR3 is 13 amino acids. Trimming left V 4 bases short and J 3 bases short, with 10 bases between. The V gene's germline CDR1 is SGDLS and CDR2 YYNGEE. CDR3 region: CASSPQGDTEAFF. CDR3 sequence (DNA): TGTGCCAGCAGCCCCCAAGGGGACACTGAAGCTTTCTTT.

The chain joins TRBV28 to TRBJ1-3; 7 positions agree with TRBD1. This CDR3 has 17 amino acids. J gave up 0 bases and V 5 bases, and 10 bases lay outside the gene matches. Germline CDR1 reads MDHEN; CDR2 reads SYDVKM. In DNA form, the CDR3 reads TGTGCCAGCAGTGCGTCACAGGGGACCCACTCTGGAAACACCATATATTTT. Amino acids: CASSASQGTHSGNTIYF.

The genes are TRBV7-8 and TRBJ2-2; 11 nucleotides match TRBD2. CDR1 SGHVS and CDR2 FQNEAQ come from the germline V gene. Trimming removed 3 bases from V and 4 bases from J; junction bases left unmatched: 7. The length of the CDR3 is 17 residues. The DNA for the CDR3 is TGTGCCAGCAGCTTGGTTGGTAGCGGGGGGGTCACCGGGGAGCTGTTTTTT. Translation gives CASSLVGSGGVTGELFF.

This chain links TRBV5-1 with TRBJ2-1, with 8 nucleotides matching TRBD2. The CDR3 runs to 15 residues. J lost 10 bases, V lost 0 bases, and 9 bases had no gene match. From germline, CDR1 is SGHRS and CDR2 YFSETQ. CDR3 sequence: CASSLGFGGRIEQFF. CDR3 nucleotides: TGCGCCAGCAGCTTGGGGTTTGGCGGGAGGATCGAGCAGTTCTTC.

CDR3 DNA: TGTGCCAGCAGCGTGAGGGGACTAGCGGTCCAGGGGCGCACAGATACGCAGTATTTT. Its translation is CASSVRGLAVQGRTDTQYF. The chain recombines TRBV9 with TRBJ2-3, with 11 bases lining up with TRBD2. The V gene's germline CDR1 is SGDLS and CDR2 YYNGEE. The CDR3 is 19 residues long. Trimming cost V 2 bases and J 1 base; bases outside gene matches: 12.